Listed below are T cell receptor beta chains from one sample, sequenced in a study of post-analysis software for immune sequencing data. TCRdb re-called the PCR reads through MiXCR, storing one row per CDR3 protein. The sample has 750,000 to 900,000 distinct CDR3 sequences, approximately 44% seen once. The sample taken for sequencing was blood. The origin of the receptors is a girl aged 5-17 years with multiple sclerosis. The CDR3 runs from the conserved cysteine through the conserved F or W. The D gene is left open where the match is weak. Clone size, where shown, is once, few, many, or a class for clones that have expanded.

clone size,J gene,V gene,D gene,CDR3 DNA,CDR3 protein
-,TRBJ2-1,TRBV27,-,TGTGCCAGCAGTTTCGGGACCGGCTACAATGAGCAGTTCTTC,CASSFGTGYNEQFF
few,TRBJ1-6,TRBV7-9,-,TGTGCCAGCAGCTTTGAGACGCCCAATTCACCCCTCCACTTT,CASSFETPNSPLHF
-,TRBJ2-1,TRBV6-6,TRBD1,TGTGCCAGCAGCCTGCCCGGGACAGCTTACAATGAGCAGTTCTTC,CASSLPGTAYNEQFF
-,TRBJ1-4,TRBV5-1,TRBD1,TGCGCCAGCAGGCCCGGGACAGGGCATGAAAAACTGTTTTTT,CASRPGTGHEKLFF
few,TRBJ2-1,TRBV4-2,-,TGTGCCAGCAGCCAAGATCCCGAGGTTTCCTACAATGAGCAGTTCTTC,CASSQDPEVSYNEQFF
-,TRBJ2-1,TRBV28,-,TGTGCCAGCAGAAGGGATCTACGCACACAAAATGAGCAGTTCTTC,CASRRDLRTQNEQFF
-,TRBJ1-2,TRBV6-5,TRBD1,TGTGCCAGCAGCACGGGACAGGGGGTCTCCTATGGCTACACCTTC,CASSTGQGVSYGYTF
few,TRBJ2-7,TRBV7-2,-,TGTGCCAGCAGCCTGAACACCGTACTTTACGAGCAGTACTTC,CASSLNTVLYEQYF
few,TRBJ2-7,TRBV6-1,-,TGTGCCAGCAGTGAAGAAGGGAAAGGGAAGATTTTCGACTACGAGCAGTACTTC,CASSEEGKGKIFDYEQYF
-,TRBJ2-3,TRBV3-1,TRBD1,TGTGCCAGCAGCCGACGACAGGGGGCTTTCACAGATACGCAGTATTTT,CASSRRQGAFTDTQYF
few,TRBJ1-4,TRBV12-3/TRBV12-4,-,TGTGCCAGCAGTAAAATAGGAACTAATGAAAAACTGTTTTTT,CASSKIGTNEKLFF
-,TRBJ2-1,TRBV6-4,TRBD1,TGTGCCAGCAGTGTCGACAGGGGAAGCAATGAGCAGTTCTTC,CASSVDRGSNEQFF
few,TRBJ2-5,TRBV29-1,TRBD2,TGCAGCGTTGATCTAGCGGACCGGAGGGAGACCCAGTACTTC,CSVDLADRRETQYF
-,TRBJ2-6,TRBV14,-,TGTGCCAGCAGCGTGGGTAGACTAGCTGGGGCCAACGTCCTGACTTTC,CASSVGRLAGANVLTF
once,TRBJ1-5,TRBV7-3,TRBD1,TGTGCCAGCAGCGCCGACAGGGCCGTAGGTCAGCCCCAGCATTTT,CASSADRAVGQPQHF
few,TRBJ2-5,TRBV7-9,-,TGTGCCAGCAGCTCTGGGGTTAGAGTGGAGACCCAGTACTTC,CASSSGVRVETQYF
-,TRBJ2-7,TRBV7-9,-,TGTGCCAGCAGCATTCAGGGCCACGAGCAGTACTTC,CASSIQGHEQYF
-,TRBJ1-1,TRBV29-1,-,TGCAGCGCCTCACGGGGGCAGCTTGAAGCTTTCTTT,CSASRGQLEAFF
-,TRBJ1-2,TRBV29-1,-,TGCAGCGCGGAGTCTACAATTAACTATGGCTACACCTTC,CSAESTINYGYTF
-,TRBJ1-2,TRBV5-1,-,TGCGCCAGCAGCGGCGGACCCCGGGATCTGGGGGGCTACACCTTC,CASSGGPRDLGGYTF
-,TRBJ2-7,TRBV6-1,-,TGTGCCAGCAGGGAACGATCGGGGACGATATCTTACGAGCAGTACTTC,CASRERSGTISYEQYF
-,TRBJ1-5,TRBV7-2,TRBD1,TGTGCCAGCAGCTTAGGGGGGACAGGGCATCAGCCCCAGCATTTT,CASSLGGTGHQPQHF
-,TRBJ2-1,TRBV30,-,TGTGCCTGGAGTGTACGGGGAGGTGAGCAGTTCTTC,CAWSVRGGEQFF
-,TRBJ2-7,TRBV27,-,TGTGCCAGCAGTTCCAATCCGACAGTCTACGAGCAGTACTTC,CASSSNPTVYEQYF
-,TRBJ2-7,TRBV5-1,-,TGCGCCAGCAGCTCCCGGACGGAGACCTACGAGCAGTACTTC,CASSSRTETYEQYF
-,TRBJ1-5,TRBV12-3/TRBV12-4,-,TGTGCCAGCACCCCCGGGGTAAATCAGCCCCAGCATTTT,CASTPGVNQPQHF
few,TRBJ2-1,TRBV12-3/TRBV12-4,TRBD2,TGTGCCAGCACCCCGGGACTAGCGGGACCCAATGAGCAGTTCTTC,CASTPGLAGPNEQFF
-,TRBJ2-6,TRBV9,-,TGTGCCAGCAGCGTGGGCCAGACCTCTGGGGCCAACGTCCTGACTTTC,CASSVGQTSGANVLTF
few,TRBJ2-4,TRBV20-1,-,TGCAGTGCTAGAGGTCATGGGGACATTCAGTACTTC,CSARGHGDIQYF
-,TRBJ1-1,TRBV7-3,-,TGTGCCAGCAGCCACCCGGACACTGAAGCTTTCTTT,CASSHPDTEAFF
once,TRBJ2-5,TRBV3-1,-,TGTGCCAGCAGCCAAGGTGTAGGCGTGACCCAGTACTTC,CASSQGVGVTQYF
-,TRBJ2-4,TRBV4-3,-,TGCGCCAGCAGCCAAGGTGAAGGAAAGCAGTACTTC,CASSQGEGKQYF
-,TRBJ2-1,TRBV11-2,-,TGTGCCAGCAGCCCCCTGAGGGGGGGCAATGAGCAGTTCTTC,CASSPLRGGNEQFF
-,TRBJ2-5,TRBV2,-,TGTGCCAGCAGTGAATCGTCCTCCCCTCGAGCGGAGTACTTC,CASSESSSPRAEYF
-,TRBJ2-7,TRBV5-5,TRBD2,TGTGCCAGCAGCCTAGTAGGACTAGCGGGAAGGACCGAGCAGTACTTC,CASSLVGLAGRTEQYF
-,TRBJ2-7,TRBV5-6,-,TGTGCCAGCAGCTTCATAGGGGGAGTCGAGCAGTACTTC,CASSFIGGVEQYF
-,TRBJ2-7,TRBV6-1,TRBD2,TGTGCCAGCCGTGAACCGGGACTAGCGGCCTACGAGCAGTACTTC,CASREPGLAAYEQYF
few,TRBJ2-3,TRBV7-2,TRBD1,TGTGCCAGCAGCCTCCGGGACAGCGTTTTAAATACGCAGTATTTT,CASSLRDSVLNTQYF
-,TRBJ2-3,TRBV5-1,TRBD1,TGCGCCAGCAGCGAGGGGGCTTCTTCCACAGATACGCAGTATTTT,CASSEGASSTDTQYF
few,TRBJ2-1,TRBV20-1,-,TGCAGTGCTAGCATAGGGGATTGGAATGAGCAGTTCTTC,CSASIGDWNEQFF
once,TRBJ2-5,TRBV28,TRBD2,TGTGCCAGCAGTGAACCTAGCGGAGAAGAGACCCAGTACTTC,CASSEPSGEETQYF
few,TRBJ2-7,TRBV9,TRBD2,TGTGCCAGCAGCGTAGGCGGGACTAGCGGGAGCGAGCAGTACTTC,CASSVGGTSGSEQYF
once,TRBJ2-5,TRBV6-5,-,TGTGCCAGCAGCCGAACAGTACTCCAAGAGACCCAGTACTTC,CASSRTVLQETQYF
-,TRBJ1-5,TRBV7-9,-,TGTGCCAGCAGCTTAGTAGACGGTCAGCCCCAGCATTTT,CASSLVDGQPQHF
once,TRBJ2-1,TRBV7-2,TRBD2,TGTGCCAGCAGCTTAGGGTTAGCGGGAGGCCACAATGAGCAGTTCTTC,CASSLGLAGGHNEQFF
once,TRBJ2-7,TRBV7-9,TRBD1,TGTGCCAGCAGCTTACCTGGGACAGGGAACGAGCAGTACTTC,CASSLPGTGNEQYF
-,TRBJ2-7,TRBV4-2,TRBD2,TGTGCCAGCAGCCAAGATCTGCCTACTAGCGGGCTGACCTACGAGCAGTACTTC,CASSQDLPTSGLTYEQYF
-,TRBJ2-7,TRBV4-1,-,TGCGCCAGCAGCCAAGATTGGGCAGCCTCCGAGCAGTACTTC,CASSQDWAASEQYF
-,TRBJ1-6,TRBV7-3,-,TGTGCCAGCAGCTTATGGGGCAATTCACCCCTCCACTTT,CASSLWGNSPLHF
-,TRBJ2-7,TRBV6-5,-,TGTGCCAGCAGTTATGGGGACTCCTCAGAGCAGTACTTC,CASSYGDSSEQYF
-,TRBJ1-2,TRBV12-3/TRBV12-4,TRBD1,TGTGCCAGCAGCCCGACAGGGGGCGCTGGCTACACCTTC,CASSPTGGAGYTF
few,TRBJ2-3,TRBV24-1,-,TGTGCCACCAGTTGGGGATCCACAGATACGCAGTATTTT,CATSWGSTDTQYF
-,TRBJ2-5,TRBV6-2/TRBV6-3,TRBD2,TGTGCCAGCAGTTACTCGGGCGGGAGGGTGTACCAAGAGACCCAGTACTTC,CASSYSGGRVYQETQYF